Listed here are 5 T cell receptor beta chains from one sample, sequenced in a study of shared clonotypes between healthy human individuals. Libraries were prepared by immunoSEQ multiplex PCR; TCRdb keeps only in-frame clonotypes and omits some of them. The table lists under 600,000 clones, around 80% of them singletons, with about 11% in the top ten. The specimen was PBMCs. The source is a middle-aged woman in good health. Some clones in this sample may be carry-over from other donors' samples.

The table lists this clone with a few counts. The chain is built from TRBV19 and TRBJ1-5; D is undetermined. Trimming left V 1 base short and J 5 bases short, with 9 bases between. CDR1 and CDR2 (germline): LNHDA, SQIVND (reference sequence). The CDR3 loop spans 14 amino acids. The CDR3 region has the DNA TGTGCCAGTAGTATAGGGGTTGGGGATCAGCCCCAGCATTTT. This codes for CASSIGVGDQPQHF.

J is TRBJ2-7 and V is TRBV28, with TRBD2 matching 7 bases. This CDR3 has 12 residues. J was trimmed by 3 bases and V by 8 bases; bases with no gene match: 4. The germline V gene has CDR1 MDHEN and CDR2 SYDVKM. CDR3: CASVGGFYEQYF. CDR3 sequence (DNA): TGTGCCAGCGTGGGGGGGTTCTACGAGCAGTACTTC.

This clone was seen a single time. The gene calls are TRBV30 and TRBJ2-1; TRBD1 matches at 10 bases. Germline V gene data show CDR1 as GTSNPN and CDR2 as SVGIG (reference sequence). This CDR3 comprises 14 residues. The V segment lost 4 bases and the J segment 8 bases; nucleotides outside the gene matches: 8. CDR3 amino acids: CAWTRTGGGDEQFF. The DNA of the CDR3 is TGTGCCTGGACCCGGACAGGGGGAGGCGATGAGCAGTTCTTC. Looking up the rest from reference TRBV30 and TRBJ2-1 gives the full variable domain: SQTIHQWPATLVQPVGSPLSLECTVEGTSNPNLYWYRQAAGRGLQLLFYSVGIGQISSEVPQNLSASRPQDRQFILSSKKLLLSDSGFYLCAWTRTGGGDEQFFGPGTRLTVL.

The J gene is TRBJ2-7, the V gene TRBV10-3, with D tentatively TRBD1 or TRBD2 (5 bases each). This CDR3 is built from 15 residues. In germline, CDR1 is ENHRY, CDR2 SYGVKD. Trimming removed 10 bases at V and 3 bases at J, with 22 bases between. CDR3 sequence: CATVVGTVQYYEQYF. For the CDR3, the DNA is TGTGCCACCGTCGTAGGGACCGTACAGTACTACGAGCAGTACTTC.

The rearrangement joins TRBV7-2 to TRBJ2-5; D perhaps matches TRBD2 (6 bases). Trimming cost V 5 bases and J 5 bases, with 15 bases left between them. Germline loops: CDR1 SGHTA, CDR2 FQGNSA. This CDR3 has 14 amino acids. CDR3 in amino acids: CASSTPRGEETQYF. The CDR3 DNA follows: TGTGCCAGCAGCACACCGCGGGGAGAGGAGACCCAGTACTTC.